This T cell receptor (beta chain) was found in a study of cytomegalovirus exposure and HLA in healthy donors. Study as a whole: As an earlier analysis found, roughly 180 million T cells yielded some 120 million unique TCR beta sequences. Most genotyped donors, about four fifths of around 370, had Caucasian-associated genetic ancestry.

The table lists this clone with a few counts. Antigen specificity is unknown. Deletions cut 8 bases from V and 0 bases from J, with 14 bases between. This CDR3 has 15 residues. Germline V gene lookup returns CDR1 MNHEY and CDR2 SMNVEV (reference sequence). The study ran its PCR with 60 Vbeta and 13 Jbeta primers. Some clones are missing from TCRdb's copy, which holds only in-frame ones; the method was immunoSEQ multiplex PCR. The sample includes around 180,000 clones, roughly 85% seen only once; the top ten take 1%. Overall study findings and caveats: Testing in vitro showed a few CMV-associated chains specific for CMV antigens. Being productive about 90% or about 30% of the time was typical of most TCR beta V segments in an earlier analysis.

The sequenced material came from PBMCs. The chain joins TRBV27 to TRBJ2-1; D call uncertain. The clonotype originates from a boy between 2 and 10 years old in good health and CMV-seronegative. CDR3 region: CASGPSGGSYNEQFF. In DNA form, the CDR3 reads TGTGCCAGCGGCCCTTCGGGTGGCTCCTACAATGAGCAGTTCTTC.